This T cell receptor (beta chain) is from a study of CD8 T cells in Susac syndrome (dated by TCRdb to between 2018 and 2021). Study-level background: Repertoire sequencing was used to test whether CD8+ T cell activation and differentiation in Susac syndrome was antigen driven.

High-throughput TCR beta sequencing profiled peripheral blood CD8+ and CD4+ T cells from healthy donors, Susac syndrome patients and multiple sclerosis patients. Multiple sclerosis controls were treatment-naive patients with stable or active relapsing-remitting disease fulfilling revised McDonald criteria. Bulk CD8+ and CD4+ T cells were purified magnetically by negative isolation, whereas CD8+ TEMRA cells were enriched by FACS. Blood was collected in EDTA tubes and processed within 24 hours, with PBMCs isolated through density gradient centrifugation. PBMCs intended for TCR sequencing were cryopreserved in liquid nitrogen and were subsequently thawed in a 37 degrees C water bath. A purity of at least 90% was achieved for sorted or isolated CD4+, CD8+ and CD8+ TEMRA cells. About this clonotype itself: Its antigen is not yet known. There are no base qualities to consult, and no much larger clone falls within one base.

RNA was extracted using the RNeasy kit, and about 0.5 to 1 microgram was reverse transcribed with random hexamers. The immunoSEQ multiplex PCR assay, which covers 54 Vbeta and 13 Jbeta segments, was used to amplify TCR beta CDR3 regions. PCR amplification bias was corrected using a synthetic template baseline for primer optimization and computational correction. As for the authors' bioinformatics: Only productive sequences were kept, with reads annotated to V, D and J genes according to IMGT and analyzed in immunoSEQ Analyzer. To calculate clonality, Shannon entropy was normalized by log2 of the number of productive unique sequences and then subtracted from one. For each patient and control, public and private clones were evaluated within the 100 most prevalent clones. Clones were defined as Susac-specific when absent from the healthy and MS cohorts, from approximately 1,100 published viral clones and from other ImmuneACCESS disease sequences. Starting from the raw public reads, TCRdb applied fastp trimming at Q25, assembled clones with MiXCR and retained in-frame beta chains. Rows merge per CDR3 protein into single entries with the most common DNA and genes. What appears here as the V and J calls and clone size reflects TCRdb's work, not the paper's. The sample table shows some 220,000 distinct CDR3 sequences, and 95% are seen once. The ten largest make up 0.08% to 0.095% of the sample.

Overall results and qualifications from the work: The number of individuals in the TCR sequencing and HLA analysis was recognized as being relatively small.

V is reduced by 0 bases and J by 0 bases, leaving a spacing of 12 bases between them. Taken from the germline V gene, the CDR1 and CDR2 loops are MNHEY and SVGEGT. The CDR3 measures 16 amino acids from cysteine to phenylalanine. Only CDR3 DNA remains: 48 bases, in frame from the first base. The chain couples TRBV6-2 or TRBV6-3 to TRBJ2-7; the D gene identity is not certain. Sequencing used CD4+ T cells from PBMCs. The source of this sequence is a human donor with multiple sclerosis. At the DNA level, the sequence is TGTGCCAGCAGTTACTCTCGACTTCGCAACTCCTACGAGCAGTACTTC. Its translation reads: CASSYSRLRNSYEQYF.